Following are 4 T cell receptor beta chains from one sample sequenced in a study of blood T cell repertoires in COVID-19. The table came from immunoSEQ multiplex PCR; TCRdb's copy has only in-frame clones and leaves some out. The sample has some 59,000 clones, about 77% seen once. Sequenced sample: peripheral blood. The receptors come from an elderly man with active or convalescent COVID-19.

This clone showed up just a few times. The rearrangement joins TRBV3-1 (or the pseudogene TRBV3-2) to TRBJ1-3; D not resolved. The CDR3 spans 21 residues. Germline lookup yields CDR1 LGHDT and CDR2 YNNKEL (reference sequence). V lost 0 bases to trimming and J lost 2 bases, with 26 bases between them. The CDR3 nucleotides read TGTGCCAGCAGCCAAGAGTCAAGTTACCCCGCACGGAGTAAGACTGGAAACACCATATATTTT. Translated, it gives CASSQESSYPARSKTGNTIYF.

This chain joins TRBV5-1 and TRBJ2-3; TRBD2 agrees at 11 bases. The CDR3 consists of 15 residues. Losses at the gene ends were 6 bases for V and 5 bases for J; bases not matched to a gene: 8. The germline V gene encodes CDR1 SGHRS and CDR2 YFSETQ. The CDR3 nucleotides are TGCGCCAGCAATCCTAGCGGGGGGACGGGAGATACGCAGTATTTT. It yields the protein CASNPSGGTGDTQYF. The full variable domain, its missing parts supplied by reference TRBV5-1 and TRBJ2-3, is KAGVTQTPRYLIKTRGQQVTLSCSPISGHRSVSWYQQTPGQGLQFLFEYFSETQRNKGNFPGRFSGRQFSNSRSEMNVSTLELGDSALYLCASNPSGGTGDTQYFGPGTRLTVL.

This clone was seen a single time. This sequence joins TRBV10-3 and TRBJ2-3; 8 bases match TRBD1. The CDR3 contains 15 residues. J was trimmed by 1 base and V by 7 bases; bases with no gene match: 7. Per the germline V gene, CDR1 is ENHRY and CDR2 is SYGVKD. In DNA, the CDR3 is TGTGCCATCACCAATCCAGGGGGCGGCACAGATACGCAGTATTTT. Translation: CAITNPGGGTDTQYF.

This rearrangement joins TRBV10-2 to TRBJ2-4; maybe TRBD1 (5 bases). Looked up from germline, CDR1 is WSHSY and CDR2 is SAAADI. The CDR3 runs to 11 residues. V lost 6 bases and J 14 bases, leaving 14 bases between the germline ends. CDR3 nucleotide sequence: TGCGCCAGCAGAGGGCAGGGTAGGGAGTACTTC. Translation: CASRGQGREYF.